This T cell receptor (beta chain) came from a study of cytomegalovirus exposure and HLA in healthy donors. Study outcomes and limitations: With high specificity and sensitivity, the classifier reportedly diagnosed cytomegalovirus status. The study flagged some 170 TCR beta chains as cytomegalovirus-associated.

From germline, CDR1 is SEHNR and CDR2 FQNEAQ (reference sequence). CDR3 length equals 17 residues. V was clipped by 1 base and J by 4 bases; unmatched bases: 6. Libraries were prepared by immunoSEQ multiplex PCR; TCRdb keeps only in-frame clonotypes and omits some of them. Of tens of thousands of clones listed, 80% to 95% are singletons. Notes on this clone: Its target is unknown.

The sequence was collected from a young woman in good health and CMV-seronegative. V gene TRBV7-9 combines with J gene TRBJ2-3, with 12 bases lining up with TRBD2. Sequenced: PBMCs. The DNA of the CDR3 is TGTGCCAGCAGCTTAGGGTCTCTAGCGGGAGGGGCAGATACGCAGTATTTT. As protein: CASSLGSLAGGADTQYF.